Each of the 22 T cell receptor beta chains below was sequenced from the same sample in a study of naive and memory T cell subsets (dated by TCRdb to 2016 to 2017). Libraries were constructed by UMI-ligation and nested PCR. The sequencer was an Illumina MiSeq. The beta constant-region primer consisted of an equimolar mixture of two oligonucleotides that together covered TRBC1 and TRBC2. The ligated cDNA went through four rounds of PCR with nested alpha and beta constant-region primers together with the SP2 primer. TCRdb reanalyzed the raw reads on its own, using fastp at Q25 for trimming and MiXCR for clone calling, and kept in-frame beta chains. Rows with one shared CDR3 protein collapse into an entry with the most common genes and DNA. The sample contains roughly 80,000 distinct CDR3 sequences, roughly 9.3% of them found a single time. 1.2% of the sample goes to the ten largest clones. The sequencing input was naive CD8+ T cells from blood. The cell subset or site label, as the study defines it: naive T cells, CD45RA high CD27+. The source is a human donor in good health.

About this clonotype itself: A single base separates this from a much larger clone, so it may be a read error. The V call is TRBV5-1, the J call TRBJ2-3; no clear D gene. The V gene's germline CDR1 is SGHRS and CDR2 YFSETQ. This CDR3 has 15 amino acids. CDR3 nucleotide sequence: TGCACCAGCAGCTTGGAGCTACCAAGAACAGATACGCAGTATTTT. It yields the protein CTSSLELPRTDTQYF.

The chain recombines TRBV4-3 with TRBJ1-5, with 10 positions matching TRBD1. J lost 7 bases, V lost 3 bases, and 6 bases had no gene match. The V gene's germline CDR1 is LGHNA and CDR2 YSLEER. CDR3 size: 15 residues. This chain's CDR3 is CASSQDRGAWQPQHF. CDR3 in DNA: TGCGCCAGCAGCCAGGACAGGGGGGCTTGGCAGCCCCAGCATTTT.

This clonotype was seen more than once but under ten times. V gene TRBV7-9 combines with J gene TRBJ1-4; TRBD1 matches at 11 bases. The germline gives CDR1 SEHNR, CDR2 FQNEAQ (reference sequence). The CDR3 is 16 amino acids. The trim removed 5 bases at V and 8 bases at J, leaving 10 bases unmatched. The CDR3 DNA follows: TGTGCCAGCAGCGGGCGCCGGGACAGGGGGGAGGAAAAACTGTTTTTT. Its translation is CASSGRRDRGEEKLFF.

The chain couples TRBV20-1 to TRBJ2-1, with 11 bases identical to TRBD2. The CDR3 contains 15 residues. Germline V lookup: CDR1 DFQATT, CDR2 SNEGSKA (reference sequence). After removal of 5 bases from V and 3 bases from J, the junction contained 6 bases not matched to a gene. The CDR3 region is CSAAPGLADYNEQFF. The CDR3 bases are TGCAGTGCTGCACCGGGACTAGCGGACTACAATGAGCAGTTCTTC.

This clonotype was counted only a few times. The chain employs TRBV20-1 and TRBJ2-1; 8 nucleotides align to TRBD2. The V gene's germline CDR1 is DFQATT and CDR2 SNEGSKA (reference sequence). CDR3 length equals 15 residues. V shed 0 bases and J 14 bases; nucleotides not matched to a gene: 15. The CDR3 sequence: CSARDLRGLVSTEFF. CDR3 sequence (DNA): TGCAGTGCTAGAGATTTACGGGGACTAGTTAGCACCGAGTTCTTC.

Comments on this clonotype: Its ends do not fully match the called genes, so a read error is possible. The chain carries TRBV11-1 and TRBJ2-3; D is perhaps TRBD2 (5 bases). The CDR3 spans 16 residues. The V gene's germline CDR1 is SGHAT and CDR2 FQDESV (reference sequence). The CDR3 nucleotides read TGTGCCAGCAGCTTAGCGGCGGGCTCCCGGGCAGATACGGAGTATTTT. Translated: CASSLAAGSRADTEYF.

The rearrangement links TRBV2 to TRBJ2-2; 9 bases fit TRBD2. V shed 2 bases and J 0 bases; nucleotides not matched to a gene: 7. Germline V gene sequence: CDR1 SNHLY, CDR2 FYNNEI. The CDR3 is 18 amino acids. CDR3 protein: CASSESLGLAANTGELFF. The DNA of the CDR3 is TGTGCCAGCAGTGAAAGTCTGGGACTAGCTGCGAACACCGGGGAGCTGTTTTTT.

The sample holds a few counts of this clonotype. The chain uses TRBV7-2 and TRBJ2-3; TRBD1 matches at 7 bases. V shed 1 base, J shed 4 bases, and the junction held 8 bases outside the gene matches. The CDR3 length is 16 residues. CDR1 SGHTA and CDR2 FQGNSA come from the germline V gene. CDR3 sequence: CASSLVGGQLADTQYF. In nucleotides, the CDR3 is TGTGCCAGCAGCTTAGTAGGGGGACAGCTCGCAGATACGCAGTATTTT. The full variable domain, its missing parts supplied by reference TRBV7-2 and TRBJ2-3, is GAGVSQSPSNKVTEKGKDVELRCDPISGHTALYWYRQSLGQGLEFLIYFQGNSAPDKSGLPSDRFSAERTGGSVSTLTIQRTQQEDSAVYLCASSLVGGQLADTQYFGPGTRLTVL.

This clonotype was observed a few times. This chain links TRBV28 with TRBJ2-1; D not certain. CDR3 length equals 12 residues. Germline V CDR1 and CDR2: MDHEN, SYDVKM. Trimming stripped 6 bases from V and 10 bases from J, with 13 bases between. CDR3 sequence (DNA): TGTGCCAGCAGCTCCCCCAATGGAGAGCAGTTCTTC. Protein sequence: CASSSPNGEQFF.

This clonotype has just a few counts. V is TRBV7-3 and J is TRBJ2-3, with 10 bases lining up with TRBD2. Germline-derived CDR1 and CDR2 are SGHTA and FQGTGA. J lost 5 bases, V lost 5 bases, and 7 bases had no gene match. The CDR3 is 15 residues long. This CDR3 is CASSVAGGRLDTQYF. The DNA of the CDR3 is TGTGCCAGCAGCGTAGCGGGAGGACGGTTAGATACGCAGTATTTT.

This clonotype was seen a few times. The chain has TRBV2 and TRBJ1-5, with 7 bases matching TRBD1. Trimming at V came to 3 bases and at J to 7 bases, leaving 15 bases not matched to a gene. The CDR3 runs to 17 residues. Germline V gives CDR1 SNHLY, CDR2 FYNNEI. The CDR3 sequence is CASSDEMTGPLRQPQHF. DNA for the CDR3: TGTGCCAGCAGTGACGAAATGACAGGGCCACTAAGGCAGCCCCAGCATTTT.

This clonotype has just one count. Relative to the germline gene, one junction end is altered; a read error may explain this. V gene TRBV2 combines with J gene TRBJ2-7; the match to TRBD2 covers 10 bases. Germline CDR1 and CDR2: SNHLY and FYNNEI. There are 15 residues in the CDR3. The CDR3 DNA sequence: TGTGTCAGCAGGCAGCGGGGGGGGCCCTCCTACGAGCAGTACTTC. Translation: CVSRQRGGPSYEQYF.

This clonotype turned up a few times. The V call is TRBV12-5, the J call TRBJ2-1; 12 bases map to TRBD2. The V and J ends lost 0 bases and 8 bases, in that order; junction bases with no gene match: 14. The CDR3 spans 19 residues. CDR1 and CDR2 (germline): LGHNT, FRNRAP. The CDR3 coding sequence is TGTGCTAGTGGTTTGGTCCAGACTAGCGGGAGCGGGGGAGCGCATGAGCAGTTCTTC. Amino acids: CASGLVQTSGSGGAHEQFF.

V is TRBV7-9 and J is TRBJ2-7; TRBD1 is a possible D gene (5 bases). The V and J ends lost 0 bases and 5 bases respectively, with 14 bases between them. This CDR3 is 15 amino acids long. Germline V gives CDR1 SEHNR, CDR2 FQNEAQ (reference sequence). In DNA form, the CDR3 reads TGTGCCAGCAGCTTAGCGGGGCAGGGAAACCACGAGCAGTACTTC. This codes for CASSLAGQGNHEQYF.

This clonotype was recorded at least ten times. The chain combines TRBV15 with TRBJ2-4, with TRBD1 matching over 8 bases. V gave up 3 bases and J gave up 3 bases; unmatched junction bases: 10. The V gene's germline CDR1 is LNHNV and CDR2 YYDKDF (reference sequence). The CDR3 has 17 residues. CDR3: CATSSSLRGQVKNIQYF. The CDR3 bases are TGTGCCACCAGCAGCTCTCTCAGGGGGCAAGTCAAAAACATTCAGTACTTC. Supplemented by reference TRBV15 and TRBJ2-4, the full variable domain reads DAMVIQNPRYQVTQFGKPVTLSCSQTLNHNVMYWYQQKSSQAPKLLFHYYDKDFNNEADTPDNFQSRRPNTSFCFLDIRSPGLGDTAMYLCATSSSLRGQVKNIQYFGAGTRLSVL.

In this sample, this clonotype turned up a few times. The chain has TRBV5-1 and TRBJ2-5, with a possible D match to TRBD1 (6 bases). Germline V gene lookup returns CDR1 SGHRS and CDR2 YFSETQ. Trimming left V 4 bases short and J 5 bases short, with 18 bases between. The CDR3 loop spans 15 amino acids. This chain's CDR3 is CASSPQGYIPETQYF. CDR3 DNA sequence: TGCGCCAGCAGCCCCCAGGGGTATATTCCGGAGACCCAGTACTTC.

Comment on this clonotype: A clone one base away is much larger, so this may be a read error. This chain links TRBV4-3 with TRBJ2-7; the match to TRBD1 covers 7 bases. V lost 2 bases, J lost 1 base, and 11 bases stayed unmatched. Germline V gene lookup returns CDR1 LGHNA and CDR2 YSLEER. The CDR3 has 17 amino acids. For the CDR3, the DNA is TGCGCCAGCAGCCAATACCAAACAGGGGAGTCGTCCTACGAGCAGTACTTC. It encodes CASSQYQTGESSYEQYF.

The J gene is TRBJ1-4, the V gene TRBV27; D not resolved. V gave up 6 bases and J gave up 5 bases, with 13 bases separating them. This CDR3 region has 14 residues. The germline V gene encodes CDR1 MNHEY and CDR2 SMNVEV (reference sequence). The CDR3 DNA follows: TGTGCCAGCAGCCGTGATCTAATAAATGAAAAACTGTTTTTT. This codes for CASSRDLINEKLFF.

The gene calls are TRBV12-3 or TRBV12-4 and TRBJ1-2; D remains unclear. Trimming cost V 1 base and J 9 bases, with 3 bases left between them. The CDR3 has 10 amino acids. CDR3 residues: CASSLGSYTF. Here the CDR3 DNA reads TGTGCCAGCAGTTTAGGTAGCTACACCTTC.

The gene calls are TRBV2 and TRBJ2-4, with D hard to call. This CDR3 has 15 amino acids. V lost 4 bases, J lost 0 bases, and 10 bases lay in between. Germline CDR1 and CDR2: SNHLY and FYNNEI. The CDR3 DNA sequence: TGTGCCAGCAGTGTCGGAAATATAGCCAAAAACATTCAGTACTTC. Translating it yields CASSVGNIAKNIQYF.

This clonotype occurred many times. CDR3 nucleotide sequence: TGTGCCAGCAGCGCCGAAGACAGGGGGTGGCAAGAGACCCAGTACTTC. It codes for CASSAEDRGWQETQYF. J is TRBJ2-5 and V is TRBV9, with 9 bases lining up with TRBD1. V trimming: 3 bases; J trimming: 2 bases; junction bases outside the gene matches: 8. Germline values: CDR1 SGDLS, CDR2 YYNGEE. This CDR3 region has 16 residues. Full variable domain (rest looked up from reference TRBV9 and TRBJ2-5): DSGVTQTPKHLITATGQRVTLRCSPRSGDLSVYWYQQSLDQGLQFLIQYYNGEERAKGNILERFSAQQFPDLHSELNLSSLELGDSALYFCASSAEDRGWQETQYFGPGTRLLVL.

The CDR3 is CASSQGLARDTQYF. The CDR3, as DNA: TGCGCCAGCAGCCAAGGACTAGCTCGTGACACGCAGTATTTT. The J gene is TRBJ2-3, the V gene TRBV4-1; 7 nucleotides line up with TRBD2. Germline lookup yields CDR1 MGHRA and CDR2 YSYEKL. The CDR3 runs to 14 residues. J lost 9 bases, V lost 1 base, and 7 bases had no gene match.